What follows are 11 T cell receptor beta chains derived from one specimen sequenced in a study of cytomegalovirus exposure and HLA in healthy donors. Some clones are missing from TCRdb's copy, which holds only in-frame ones; the method was immunoSEQ multiplex PCR. The table lists 140,000 to 150,000 clones, over 80% of them singletons. Sample: PBMCs. The origin of the receptors is a man aged 18 to 29 in good health and CMV-seropositive.

This sequence joins TRBV27 and TRBJ2-7, with TRBD2 matching over 9 bases. The germline V gene has CDR1 MNHEY and CDR2 SMNVEV (reference sequence). The length of the CDR3 is 19 residues. V lost 0 bases, J lost 6 bases, and 18 bases stayed unmatched. The CDR3 DNA reads TGTGCCAGCAGTTTATCGAAGTTTGCTAGCGGGGACCTTCCTGGCGAGCAGTACTTC. Protein sequence: CASSLSKFASGDLPGEQYF.

J is TRBJ2-1 and V is TRBV28; TRBD2 matches at 15 bases. The CDR3 extends over 18 amino acids. J lost 2 bases, V lost 3 bases, and 5 bases had no gene match. From germline, CDR1 is MDHEN and CDR2 SYDVKM. The CDR3 loop reads CASSFMGLAGGPYNEQFF. The CDR3 nucleotides read TGTGCCAGCAGTTTCATGGGACTAGCGGGGGGTCCCTACAATGAGCAGTTCTTC. Filled out from reference TRBV28 and TRBJ2-1, the complete variable domain reads DVKVTQSSRYLVKRTGEKVFLECVQDMDHENMFWYRQDPGLGLRLIYFSYDVKMKEKGDIPEGYSVSREKKERFSLILESASTNQTSMYLCASSFMGLAGGPYNEQFFGPGTRLTVL.

The V gene is TRBV4-1, the J gene TRBJ1-4; 7 nucleotides line up with TRBD1. This CDR3 contains 14 residues. Germline V lookup: CDR1 MGHRA, CDR2 YSYEKL. V lost 1 base to trimming and J lost 12 bases; unmatched junction nucleotides: 8. Here the CDR3 reads CASSQGGQGGELFF. The CDR3 nucleotides read TGCGCCAGCAGCCAAGGTGGTCAGGGGGGAGAACTGTTTTTT.

The rearrangement joins TRBV18 to TRBJ2-5, with TRBD1 matching over 7 bases. CDR3 size: 13 residues. Germline trimming cut 7 bases from V and 3 bases from J; bases unmatched to any gene: 5. The germline gives CDR1 KGHSH, CDR2 LQKENI. CDR3 DNA: TGTGCCAGCTTCGACAGGGTTGAAGAGACCCAGTACTTC. Amino acid sequence: CASFDRVEETQYF. Drawing the rest from reference TRBV18 and TRBJ2-5, the complete variable domain is NAGVMQNPRHLVRRRGQEARLRCSPMKGHSHVYWYRQLPEEGLKFMVYLQKENIIDESGMPKERFSAEFPKEGPSILRIQQVVRGDSAAYFCASFDRVEETQYFGPGTRLLVL.

This chain uses TRBV14 with TRBJ1-3; 7 positions agree with TRBD1. The CDR3 has 15 residues. Germline CDR1 and CDR2: SGHDN and FVKESK. After removal of 4 bases from V and 0 bases from J, the junction contained 3 bases not matched to a gene. This chain's CDR3 is CASSPGQFSGNTIYF. The CDR3 bases are TGTGCCAGCAGCCCGGGACAGTTCTCTGGAAACACCATATATTTT.

This sequence joins TRBV7-9 and TRBJ2-1; tentatively, D is TRBD1 (6 bases). This CDR3 comprises 16 residues. Trimming left V 6 bases short and J 3 bases short, with 18 bases between. Germline CDR1 reads SEHNR; CDR2 reads FQNEAQ (reference sequence). The CDR3 DNA sequence: TGTGCCAGCAGACCCAGGGGCGAAAACTTCTACAATGAGCAGTTCTTC. This encodes CASRPRGENFYNEQFF.

The chain links TRBV5-6 to TRBJ2-1, with a weak D call TRBD1 (6 bases). Trimming took 2 bases from V and 3 from J, leaving 12 bases between them. From germline, CDR1 is SGHDT and CDR2 YYEEEE. The CDR3 runs 15 residues. This chain's CDR3 is CASSLRGTRYNEQFF. The CDR3, as DNA: TGTGCCAGCAGCTTAAGGGGGACCCGCTACAATGAGCAGTTCTTC.

The chain is built from TRBV14 and TRBJ2-2; 8 bases match TRBD2. Germline V lookup: CDR1 SGHDN, CDR2 FVKESK. The junction had 8 bases not matched to a gene; V was cut back by 0 bases and J by 5 bases. This CDR3 has 17 amino acids. CDR3: CASSQDRAGVGTGELFF. CDR3 coding DNA: TGTGCCAGCAGCCAAGATCGAGCGGGAGTCGGGACCGGGGAGCTGTTTTTT.

The CDR3 loop is CASSIGISYEQYF. CDR3 sequence (DNA): TGTGCCAGTAGTATCGGGATCTCTTACGAGCAGTACTTC. This chain joins TRBV19 and TRBJ2-7, with D possibly being TRBD2 (5 bases). Germline assignment: CDR1 LNHDA and CDR2 SQIVND (reference sequence). V lost 3 bases, J lost 4 bases, and 10 bases lay in between. This CDR3 region has 13 residues.

The gene calls are TRBV7-9 and TRBJ2-5; a weak D match, TRBD2 (6 bases). The CDR3 is made up of 13 amino acids. With 6 bases removed from V and 1 base from J, the gap between germline ends came to 9 bases. Germline V gene lookup returns CDR1 SEHNR and CDR2 FQNEAQ (reference sequence). The CDR3 nucleotides are TGTGCCAGCAGAACGGGGGTCCAAGAGACCCAGTACTTC. Translation: CASRTGVQETQYF.

The gene calls are TRBV11-2 and TRBJ2-7, with 9 bases fitting TRBD1. CDR1 is SGHAT and CDR2 is FQNNGV in the germline V gene. V lost 4 bases and J lost 4; bases outside the gene matches: 5. The CDR3 length is 14 residues. The CDR3 protein is CASSSGTGRYEQYF. Written as DNA, the CDR3 is TGTGCCAGCAGCTCCGGGACAGGGCGGTACGAGCAGTACTTC.